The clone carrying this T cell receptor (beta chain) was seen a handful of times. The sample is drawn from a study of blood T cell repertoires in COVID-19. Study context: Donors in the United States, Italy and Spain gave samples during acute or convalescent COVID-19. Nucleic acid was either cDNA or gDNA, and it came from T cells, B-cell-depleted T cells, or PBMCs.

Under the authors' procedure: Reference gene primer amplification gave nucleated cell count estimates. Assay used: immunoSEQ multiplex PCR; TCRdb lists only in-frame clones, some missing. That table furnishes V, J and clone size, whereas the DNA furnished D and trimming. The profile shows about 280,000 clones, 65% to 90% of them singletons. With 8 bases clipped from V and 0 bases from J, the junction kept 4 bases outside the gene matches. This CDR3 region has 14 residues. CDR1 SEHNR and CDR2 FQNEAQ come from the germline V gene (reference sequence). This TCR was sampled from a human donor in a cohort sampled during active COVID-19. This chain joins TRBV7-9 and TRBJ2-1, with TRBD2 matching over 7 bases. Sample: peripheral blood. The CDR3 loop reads CASSGGSSYNEQFF. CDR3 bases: TGTGCCAGCTCGGGCGGGAGCTCCTACAATGAGCAGTTCTTC.